This T cell receptor beta chain derives from a study of blood T cell repertoires in COVID-19. The CDR3 extends over 12 amino acids. V trimming: 3 bases; J trimming: 9 bases; junction bases outside the gene matches: 3. The V gene's germline CDR1 is LNHNV and CDR2 YYDKDF (reference sequence). Sequencing was performed with immunoSEQ multiplex PCR; in TCRdb, only in-frame clones are kept and a portion is missing. Altogether some 220,000 clones are present, 80% to 85% being singletons, with the ten largest covering roughly 2.4%. V gene TRBV15 combines with J gene TRBJ1-1; 8 bases match TRBD1. The material sequenced was peripheral blood. The sequence was collected from an older woman with acute or convalescent COVID-19. CDR3 protein: CATSSDRGKAFF. CDR3 DNA: TGTGCCACCAGCAGCGACAGGGGAAAAGCTTTCTTT.